This is a list of T cell receptor beta chains from one sample in a study of T cell repertoires in cytomegalovirus infection. TCRdb reprocessed the reads via MiXCR and lists one record per CDR3 protein. The sample holds about 190,000 distinct CDR3 sequences, nearly 9.5% seen once. Sequenced material: PBMCs. Every receptor here comes from a human donor in good health (CMV status not recorded). Some clones in this sample may be carry-over from other donors' samples. CDR3s include the opening cysteine and the closing phenylalanine or tryptophan. Fields, in order: J gene, V gene, clone size, CDR3 protein. Clone size is not always given. Where it is, it says once, few, many or a class for expanded clones.

TRBJ1-3 TRBV7-2 many CASSLAGRAGGNTIYF
TRBJ1-5 TRBV7-8 many CASSPSPFSRQGNQPQHF
TRBJ2-2 TRBV7-2 many CASSPRQGFTGELFF
TRBJ2-1 TRBV10-3 many CAISEGSGLAGRNEQFF
TRBJ2-7 TRBV19 few CASSIGFTGDEQYF
TRBJ1-2 TRBV28 - CASSSPRGTGDSYTF
TRBJ1-2 TRBV7-2 many CASSTGAPEGYTF
TRBJ2-5 TRBV29-1 - CSAVPGGETQYF
TRBJ1-1 TRBV7-2 many CASSLDWGEAFF
TRBJ2-1 TRBV7-2 many CASSSGLAWNEQFF
TRBJ2-1 TRBV4-1 many CASSRTSGSYNEQFF
TRBJ2-1 TRBV10-3 few CAISGNNEQFF
TRBJ1-2 TRBV28 many CASSLISAYGYTF
TRBJ2-5 TRBV28 - CASSLGLGQETQYF
TRBJ2-5 TRBV2 few CASRRDRAQETQYF
TRBJ2-2 TRBV12-3/TRBV12-4 many CASSPQGTNTGELFF